Below are 7 T cell receptor beta chains sequenced from a single sample in a study of blood T cell repertoires in COVID-19. Sequenced by immunoSEQ multiplex PCR; TCRdb stores in-frame clones only, minus some. The data hold approximately 670,000 clones, with approximately 90% observed a single time. Input material: peripheral blood. The receptor source for this set is a woman between 18 and 29 years old with acute or convalescent COVID-19.

The V gene is TRBV21-1, the J gene TRBJ2-2; the table assigns TRBD2, which was not confirmed against the DNA. TRBV21-1 is a known pseudogene. The CDR3 covers 17 residues. CDR3 in DNA: TGTGCCAGCAGCAATCCCTCTCCGTCACGGGGGACCGGGGAGCTGTTTTTT. As protein: CASSNPSPSRGTGELFF.

The gene calls are TRBV2 and TRBJ2-7, with TRBD1 matching 11 bases. Germline V gene data show CDR1 as SNHLY and CDR2 as FYNNEI. This CDR3 spans 15 amino acids. Trimming at V came to 5 bases and at J to 9 bases, leaving 12 bases not matched to a gene. The CDR3 protein is CASSNLRDRGFVQYF. In DNA form, the CDR3 reads TGTGCCAGCAGTAACCTCCGGGACAGGGGGTTTGTGCAGTACTTC.

The chain combines TRBV13 with TRBJ1-2; 11 bases agree with TRBD1. The CDR3 is 15 amino acids. Germline-derived CDR1 and CDR2 are PRHDT and FYEKMQ (reference sequence). The ends lost 5 bases at V and 4 bases at J; junction bases unmatched: 6. The CDR3 is CASSPGQGAIYGYTF. Written as DNA, the CDR3 is TGTGCCAGCAGCCCCGGACAGGGGGCGATCTATGGCTACACCTTC.

CDR3 DNA sequence: TGTGCCAGTAGTACTACGCAGGGATTTCTTTCCAACTATGGCTACACCTTC. Translated, it gives CASSTTQGFLSNYGYTF. V and J are TRBV19 and TRBJ1-2, with a weak D call TRBD1 (5 bases). The CDR3 has 17 residues. Germline assignment: CDR1 LNHDA and CDR2 SQIVND (reference sequence). Trimming took off 4 bases at V and 2 bases at J, with 20 bases between the two ends.

A note on this clone: Other DNA sequences from this sample encode an identical CDR3 as well. The J gene is TRBJ2-7, the V gene TRBV19, with TRBD1 matching over 9 bases. Germline lookup yields CDR1 LNHDA and CDR2 SQIVND (reference sequence). J was trimmed by 6 bases and V by 4 bases; bases with no gene match: 1. CDR3 length: 12 amino acids. For the CDR3, the DNA is TGTGCCAGTAGTACGACAGGGGGCGAGCAGTACTTC. Protein product: CASSTTGGEQYF.

This chain links TRBV7-2 with TRBJ1-2; 9 nucleotides match TRBD1. Per germline, CDR1 SGHTA and CDR2 FQGNSA. This CDR3 is 17 amino acids long. V gave up 5 bases and J gave up 3 bases; unmatched junction bases: 13. The CDR3 loop reads CASSSRTGGAGYYGYTF. CDR3 in DNA: TGTGCCAGCAGCAGTCGTACAGGGGGCGCGGGGTACTATGGCTACACCTTC.

This clone was counted many times. The genes are TRBV5-4 and TRBJ1-2; 8 nucleotides match TRBD1. Germline assignment: CDR1 SGHNT and CDR2 YYREEE (reference sequence). The CDR3 is 15 residues long. V was pared by 3 bases and J by 8 bases, with 12 bases of the junction left unmatched. CDR3: CASSWGAGGVRGYTF. In DNA form, the CDR3 reads TGTGCCAGCAGCTGGGGGGCAGGGGGCGTGAGAGGCTACACCTTC.